Sequencing of this T cell receptor (beta chain) was carried out in a study of blood T cell repertoires in COVID-19. CDR3 length equals 15 residues. Germline values: CDR1 MNHEY, CDR2 SVGAGI. V trimming: 4 bases; J trimming: 1 base; junction bases outside the gene matches: 2. Only in-frame clones appear in the TCRdb table, and some are missing; sequencing was by immunoSEQ multiplex PCR. This sample has approximately 190,000 clones, with about 85% found just once. The sequenced sample consisted of peripheral blood. This sequence originates from a human donor in a cohort sampled during active COVID-19. V usage is TRBV6-5 and J usage is TRBJ2-4, with 9 bases fitting TRBD2. CDR3 bases: TGTGCCAGCAGTTTTGCGGGGGGGGCCAAAAACATTCAGTACTTC. Protein: CASSFAGGAKNIQYF.